Below, one TCR beta chain is given with its context. A single count supports this clone. Its antigen has not been determined. No much larger clone is present one base from it, and per-base qualities are unavailable. Using immunoSEQ, frozen genomic DNA was subjected to high-throughput TCRbeta CDR3 sequencing, a process that included PCR amplification, mapping, bias correction and internal controls. Regarding the original processing steps: Productive rearrangements were kept, and unique TCRbeta sequences were defined by CDR3 nucleotide sequence plus V and J gene. Donor-reactive sequences required at least 5-fold expansion in CFSE-low cells versus unstimulated pre-transplant cells and at least 0.01% frequency. Per-subject minimum frequency thresholds, based on the lowest-template unstimulated sample, ensured at least 90% detection power. Jensen-Shannon divergence between the top 1000 TCRbeta sequences post-transplant and pre-transplant was used to measure repertoire turnover. Changes in detection of donor-reactive sequences were tested with two-sided Fisher's exact tests. TCRdb took over this immuneACCESS table, retaining in-frame rearrangements with V and J assigned. Such tables are incomplete; in checked studies, under half of the missing clones stem from an unresolved V gene, and the remainder is unexplained. Clone size and the V and J calls come from that table; the DNA yielded D and trimming. This sample gives 7,500 to 9,500 clones in total; 80% of them show up just once. Around 40% of the sample rests with the top ten.

The data derive from a study of T cell clones after liver transplantation (dated by TCRdb to about 2019). Study-wide context: The samples were obtained from ITN030ST, a randomized trial that attempted immunosuppression withdrawal within 2 years after liver transplantation. Subjects received no induction therapy and standard immunosuppression until randomization at 12-24 months post-transplant. Three of the eight recipients were HCV-positive; the others were transplanted for non-autoimmune, non-viral indications. As an antigen-independent comparator for the donor-reactive sequences, third party-reactive TCRbeta sequences from pre-transplant MLRs were identified as well. Blood samples were taken pre-transplant, pre-randomization before withdrawal, and post-randomization after full withdrawal or failed withdrawal. Tolerance was defined as complete immunosuppression withdrawal for at least one year with no rise in liver enzymes beyond twice the upper limit of normal. Donor-reactive T cell clones were identified by TCRbeta sequencing after a pre-transplant mixed lymphocyte reaction and then tracked in post-transplant blood. Of the 8 liver transplant recipients making up the studied cohort, 3 were classified as tolerant and 5 as non-tolerant. What the study reported, not specific to this receptor: The conclusions were considered preliminary, being limited by small, heterogeneous patient numbers and non-standardized post-transplant time points. After accounting for repertoire turnover, donor-reactive detection was significantly reduced in 7 of 8 subjects for CD4 and 8 of 8 for CD8. Donor-reactive sequences declined more than third party-reactive ones, suggesting partial antigen-specific deletion unrelated to withdrawal success. Without allograft tissue specimens, donor-reactive T cells may have migrated into the graft rather than being deleted. In most of the 8 subjects, circulating donor-reactive CD4 TCRbeta sequences decreased significantly after transplant, regardless of tolerance or HCV status. Low numbers of available donor cells limited the measurable donor-reactive repertoire in a couple of subjects.

In the paper's terms, the time point label means: pre-transplant. Thawed unstimulated PBMCs were stained for CD3, CD4 and CD8 and FACS-sorted into CD3+CD4+ and CD3+CD8+ populations. Randomization to immunosuppression withdrawal applied to every one of the 8 studied subjects. The Qiagen DNeasy Blood and Tissue Kit was used to isolate genomic DNA. Sequences were derived from CD8+ T cells from blood, sampled before liver transplant. This clonotype was sampled from a human donor who received a liver transplant.

CDR3 loop: CASRSGQGAYEQYF. The bases read TGTGCCAGCAGGTCGGGACAGGGGGCCTACGAGCAGTACTTC. The sequence is built from TRBV27 and TRBJ2-7, with 11 bases in between that match TRBD1. The germline V end is reduced by 6 bases and the J end by 2 bases; junction bases left unmatched: 3. The germline V gene encodes CDR1 MNHEY and CDR2 SMNVEV (reference sequence). The CDR3 measures 14 amino acids from cysteine to phenylalanine. The read is trimmed to its CDR3 DNA, 42 bases read in frame from base 1.